These T cell receptor beta chains were read from a single sample in a study of shared clonotypes between healthy human individuals. Profiling relied on immunoSEQ multiplex PCR, and the TCRdb table lists in-frame clones only, not all of them. In the table there are roughly 2.1 million clones, 90% to 95% of which are singletons. Source material: naive CD8+ T cells from PBMCs. The receptors here all came from a man aged 18-30 years in good health. Some clones in this sample may be carry-over from other donors' samples. CDR3s include the opening cysteine and the closing phenylalanine or tryptophan. The order of the fields is D gene, CDR3 length, V gene, CDR3 protein. D genes are given only for firm matches.

d_call: -; cdr3_length: 16; v_call: TRBV5-5; cdr3_aa: CASSFSLGLSLHEQYF
d_call: -; cdr3_length: 11; v_call: TRBV6-1; cdr3_aa: CATMDRAEQYF
d_call: TRBD1; cdr3_length: 15; v_call: TRBV4-1; cdr3_aa: CASSQEQGASYEQYF
d_call: TRBD2; cdr3_length: 16; v_call: TRBV30; cdr3_aa: CAWSVLGRELYNEQFF
d_call: -; cdr3_length: 13; v_call: TRBV19; cdr3_aa: CASSPGSGVEAFF
d_call: TRBD1; cdr3_length: 15; v_call: TRBV10-2; cdr3_aa: CASSLTGASYNEQFF
d_call: -; cdr3_length: 15; v_call: TRBV6-6; cdr3_aa: CASTLLTGDYEKLFF
d_call: -; cdr3_length: 13; v_call: TRBV7-9; cdr3_aa: CASSLGGFTEAFF
d_call: TRBD1; cdr3_length: 13; v_call: TRBV27; cdr3_aa: CASSLRDSYEQYF
d_call: TRBD2; cdr3_length: 15; v_call: TRBV6-5; cdr3_aa: CASSYRHEGRARFYF
d_call: TRBD1; cdr3_length: 15; v_call: TRBV14; cdr3_aa: CASSARTGQGETQYF
d_call: -; cdr3_length: 17; v_call: TRBV28; cdr3_aa: CASSLSAGSTGAYEQYF
d_call: -; cdr3_length: 15; v_call: TRBV4-3; cdr3_aa: CASSQGPGVSYEQYF
d_call: -; cdr3_length: 14; v_call: TRBV4-2; cdr3_aa: CASSPDSSYNEQFF
d_call: -; cdr3_length: 12; v_call: TRBV28; cdr3_aa: CASGPGYNEQFF
d_call: -; cdr3_length: 13; v_call: TRBV4-3; cdr3_aa: CASSHPNTGELFF
d_call: -; cdr3_length: 13; v_call: TRBV6-5; cdr3_aa: CATEQEPSYEQYF
d_call: -; cdr3_length: 18; v_call: TRBV4-1; cdr3_aa: CASSPPGQGDLANEKLFF
d_call: TRBD2; cdr3_length: 17; v_call: TRBV7-8; cdr3_aa: CASSGRLAGVLYNEQFF
d_call: -; cdr3_length: 13; v_call: TRBV28; cdr3_aa: CASTPLRNTEAFF
d_call: TRBD1; cdr3_length: 17; v_call: TRBV13; cdr3_aa: CASSGDSGGGSNEKLFF
d_call: -; cdr3_length: 12; v_call: TRBV5-1; cdr3_aa: CASSLGGPEQFF
d_call: TRBD2; cdr3_length: 16; v_call: TRBV27; cdr3_aa: CASSPSPSGRQETQYF
d_call: TRBD2; cdr3_length: 17; v_call: TRBV11-2; cdr3_aa: CASSLGGTSGRADTQYF
d_call: TRBD1; cdr3_length: 14; v_call: TRBV19; cdr3_aa: CASRVRDRNSEAFF
d_call: TRBD2; cdr3_length: 13; v_call: TRBV10-1; cdr3_aa: CASSSGDDYEQYF
d_call: TRBD1; cdr3_length: 14; v_call: TRBV7-9; cdr3_aa: CASSLVGTVYEQYF
d_call: TRBD1; cdr3_length: 17; v_call: TRBV4-1; cdr3_aa: CASSQVFPTGGNSPLHF
d_call: -; cdr3_length: 13; v_call: TRBV13; cdr3_aa: CASSQQSGQPQHF
d_call: TRBD1; cdr3_length: 15; v_call: TRBV6-1; cdr3_aa: CASSEEVGDSYEQYF
d_call: TRBD2; cdr3_length: 11; v_call: TRBV10-3; cdr3_aa: CAIAGVGEQFF
d_call: -; cdr3_length: 13; v_call: TRBV29-1; cdr3_aa: CSVLSGNGNTIYF
d_call: -; cdr3_length: 13; v_call: TRBV7-9; cdr3_aa: CASSFPGYDEQYF
d_call: -; cdr3_length: 14; v_call: TRBV4-1; cdr3_aa: CASSLSLMNTEAFF
d_call: -; cdr3_length: 19; v_call: TRBV12-1; cdr3_aa: CASSLGTGREGPGDNEQFF
d_call: TRBD2; cdr3_length: 12; v_call: TRBV7-3; cdr3_aa: CASSDSGNEQFF
d_call: -; cdr3_length: 14; v_call: TRBV27; cdr3_aa: CASQDVLRDNEQFF
d_call: TRBD2; cdr3_length: 16; v_call: TRBV10-1; cdr3_aa: CASSESGTRGTGELFF
d_call: -; cdr3_length: 14; v_call: TRBV28; cdr3_aa: CASSLSLGNNEQFF
d_call: TRBD2; cdr3_length: 19; v_call: TRBV9; cdr3_aa: CASSGSGTKKKSSYNEQFF
d_call: -; cdr3_length: 14; v_call: TRBV28; cdr3_aa: CASSLLDTYYGYTF
d_call: TRBD2; cdr3_length: 13; v_call: TRBV9; cdr3_aa: CASSPSGGPTQYF
d_call: -; cdr3_length: 11; v_call: TRBV4-1; cdr3_aa: CASSRGATQYF
d_call: TRBD1; cdr3_length: 14; v_call: TRBV29-1; cdr3_aa: CSVEKGQLPETQYF
d_call: -; cdr3_length: 13; v_call: TRBV7-9; cdr3_aa: CASSPRAQETQYF
d_call: -; cdr3_length: 19; v_call: TRBV9; cdr3_aa: CASSEVGGDLPSSYNEQFF
d_call: -; cdr3_length: 16; v_call: TRBV7-9; cdr3_aa: CASTPGGQGMGEKLFF
d_call: -; cdr3_length: 13; v_call: TRBV6-1; cdr3_aa: CATRQPNTGELFF
d_call: TRBD2; cdr3_length: 15; v_call: TRBV5-3; cdr3_aa: CARSLVGLNTGELFF
d_call: TRBD1; cdr3_length: 13; v_call: TRBV5-1; cdr3_aa: CASSPGQGGEQYF
d_call: -; cdr3_length: 14; v_call: TRBV2; cdr3_aa: CASTTLTDPYGYTF
d_call: TRBD1; cdr3_length: 13; v_call: TRBV9; cdr3_aa: CASSDRGDTEAFF
d_call: -; cdr3_length: 13; v_call: TRBV2; cdr3_aa: CASSETRDYGYTF
d_call: TRBD2; cdr3_length: 15; v_call: TRBV6-5; cdr3_aa: CASRYSGRGDNEQFF
d_call: TRBD2; cdr3_length: 14; v_call: TRBV27; cdr3_aa: CASSIGTSAGEQYF
d_call: -; cdr3_length: 12; v_call: TRBV7-9; cdr3_aa: CASSLMRVGYTF
d_call: TRBD2; cdr3_length: 15; v_call: TRBV7-8; cdr3_aa: CASSLSGRAADTQYF
d_call: -; cdr3_length: 12; v_call: TRBV5-5; cdr3_aa: CASSHDSYEQYF
d_call: -; cdr3_length: 16; v_call: TRBV2; cdr3_aa: CASSEVGRGGNQPQHF
d_call: TRBD2; cdr3_length: 14; v_call: TRBV9; cdr3_aa: CASESGENTGELFF